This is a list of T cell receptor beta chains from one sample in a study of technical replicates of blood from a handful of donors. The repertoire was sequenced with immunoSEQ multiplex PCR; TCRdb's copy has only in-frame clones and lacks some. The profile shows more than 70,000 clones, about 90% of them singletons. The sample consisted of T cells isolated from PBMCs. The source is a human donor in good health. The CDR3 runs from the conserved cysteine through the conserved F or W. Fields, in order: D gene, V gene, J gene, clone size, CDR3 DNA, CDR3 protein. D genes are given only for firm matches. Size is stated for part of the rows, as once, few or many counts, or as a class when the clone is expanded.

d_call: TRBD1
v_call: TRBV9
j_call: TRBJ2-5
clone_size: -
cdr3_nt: TGTGCCAGCAGCCCCGGACAGGGACGGTCAGAGACCCAGTACTTC
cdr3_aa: CASSPGQGRSETQYF

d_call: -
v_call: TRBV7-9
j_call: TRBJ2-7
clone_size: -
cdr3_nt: TGTGCCAGCAGCTTAGTAGCTAGCTCGTACGAGCAGTACTTC
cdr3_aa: CASSLVASSYEQYF

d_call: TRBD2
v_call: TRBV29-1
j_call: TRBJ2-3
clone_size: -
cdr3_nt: TGCAGCGTTGGACTAGCGGGGGGGGCGAGCACAGATACGCAGTATTTT
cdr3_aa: CSVGLAGGASTDTQYF

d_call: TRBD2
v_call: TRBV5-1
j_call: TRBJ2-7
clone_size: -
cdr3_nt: TGCGCCAGCAGCTTGGTAGTGGCGGGAGCCTACGAGCAGTACTTC
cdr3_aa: CASSLVVAGAYEQYF

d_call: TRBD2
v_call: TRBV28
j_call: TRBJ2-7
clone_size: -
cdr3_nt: TGTGCCAGCAGTTTAGTGGTAGCGGGAGTAGGCGAGCAGTACTTC
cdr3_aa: CASSLVVAGVGEQYF

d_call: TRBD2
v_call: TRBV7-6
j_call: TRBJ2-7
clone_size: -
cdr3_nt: TGTGCCAGCAGTTACTCCGGGACTAGTGGCTACGAGCAGTACTTC
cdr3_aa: CASSYSGTSGYEQYF

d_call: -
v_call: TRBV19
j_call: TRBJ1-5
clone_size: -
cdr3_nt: TGTGCCAGTAGCGTTGGCAGGGACTTGGATCAGCCCCAGCATTTT
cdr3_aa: CASSVGRDLDQPQHF

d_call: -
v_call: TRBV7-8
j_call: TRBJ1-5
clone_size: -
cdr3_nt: TGTGCCAGCAGCCAGGCCAGGGTCTCCAATCAGCCCCAGCATTTT
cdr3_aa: CASSQARVSNQPQHF

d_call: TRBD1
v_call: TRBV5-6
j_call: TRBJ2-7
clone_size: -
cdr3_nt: TGTGCCAGCAGGCGGACAGGGGTAGCGTACGAGCAGTACTTC
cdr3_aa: CASRRTGVAYEQYF

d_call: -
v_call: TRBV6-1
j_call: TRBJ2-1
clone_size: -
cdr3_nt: TGTGCCAGCAGTGTTTACTACTCAATTCCAATCAATGAGCAGTTCTTC
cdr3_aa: CASSVYYSIPINEQFF

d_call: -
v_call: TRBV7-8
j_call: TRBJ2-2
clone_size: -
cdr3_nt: TGTGCCAGCAGCTTAGATTATAGTACGGGGGAGCTGTTTTTT
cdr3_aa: CASSLDYSTGELFF

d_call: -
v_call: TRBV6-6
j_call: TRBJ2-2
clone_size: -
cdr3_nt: TGTGCCAGCAGTTACCCCAGTGGCGGCACCGGGGAGCTGTTTTTT
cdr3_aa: CASSYPSGGTGELFF

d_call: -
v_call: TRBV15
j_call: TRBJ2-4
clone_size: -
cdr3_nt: TGTGCCACCAGCTCATACAGGGTGGCGAAAAACATTCAGTACTTC
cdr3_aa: CATSSYRVAKNIQYF

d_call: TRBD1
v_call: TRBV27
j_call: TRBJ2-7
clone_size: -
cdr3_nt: TGTGCCAGCAGTTTAACTCCGGGACAGGGGTTATACGAGCAGTACTTC
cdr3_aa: CASSLTPGQGLYEQYF

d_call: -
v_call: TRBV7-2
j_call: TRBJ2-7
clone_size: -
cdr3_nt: TGTGCCAGCAGCTCCCGGGAGATGAGTTACGAGCAGTACTTC
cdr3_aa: CASSSREMSYEQYF

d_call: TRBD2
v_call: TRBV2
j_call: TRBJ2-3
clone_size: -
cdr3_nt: TGTGCCAGCAGCCTCACTAGCGCAGACACCCGCTCAGATACGCAGTATTTT
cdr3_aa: CASSLTSADTRSDTQYF

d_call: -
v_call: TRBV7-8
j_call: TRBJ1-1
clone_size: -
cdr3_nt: TGTGCCAGCAGCTTGACGGGAACGAACACTGAAGCTTTCTTT
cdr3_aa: CASSLTGTNTEAFF

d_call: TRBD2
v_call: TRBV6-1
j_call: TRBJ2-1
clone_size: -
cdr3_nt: TGTGCCAGCATCTTGGGTCAAAGCGGGAACAATGAGCAGTTCTTC
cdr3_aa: CASILGQSGNNEQFF

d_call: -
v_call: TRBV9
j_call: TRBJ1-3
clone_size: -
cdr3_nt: TGTGCCAGCAGCGTCGGCTCTGGAAACACCATATATTTT
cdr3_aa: CASSVGSGNTIYF

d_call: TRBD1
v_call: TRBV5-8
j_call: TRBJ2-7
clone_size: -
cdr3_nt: TGTGCCAGCAGCCGGAACCGAGGACAGGGGTTCTACGAGCAGTACTTC
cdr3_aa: CASSRNRGQGFYEQYF

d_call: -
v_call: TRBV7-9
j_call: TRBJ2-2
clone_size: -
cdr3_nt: TGTGCCAGCAGCTTAGCGGCGCCCGAGGGAGAGCTGTTTTTT
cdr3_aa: CASSLAAPEGELFF

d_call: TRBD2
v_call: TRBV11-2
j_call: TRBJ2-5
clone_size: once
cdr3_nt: TGTGCCAGCAGCTTAGGGGTAGCGGGAGGGGAGACCCAGTACTTC
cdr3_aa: CASSLGVAGGETQYF

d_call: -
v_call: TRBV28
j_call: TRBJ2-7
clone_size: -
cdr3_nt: TGTGCCAGCAGTCTTCGCTACGAGCAGTACTTC
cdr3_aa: CASSLRYEQYF

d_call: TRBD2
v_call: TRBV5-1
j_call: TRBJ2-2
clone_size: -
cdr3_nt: TGCGCCAGCAGCTTGCCAACTAGCGGGAACACCGGGGAGCTGTTTTTT
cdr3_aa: CASSLPTSGNTGELFF

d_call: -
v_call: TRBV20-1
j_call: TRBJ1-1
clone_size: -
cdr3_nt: TGCAGTGCTAGGGGGGCAGGGTTGGCTTTCTTT
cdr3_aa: CSARGAGLAFF

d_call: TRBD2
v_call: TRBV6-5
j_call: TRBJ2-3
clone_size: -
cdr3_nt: TGTGCCAGCACCCCCCCTAGCGGCGTAGATACGCAGTATTTT
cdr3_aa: CASTPPSGVDTQYF

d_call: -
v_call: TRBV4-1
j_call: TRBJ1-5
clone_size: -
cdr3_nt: TGCGCCAGCAGCCATCTTGGTCGGGTTGGATTTAGCAATCAGCCCCAGCATTTT
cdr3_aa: CASSHLGRVGFSNQPQHF

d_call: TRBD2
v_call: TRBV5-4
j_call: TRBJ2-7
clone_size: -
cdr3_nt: TGTGCCAGCAGCTTGGAACTAGCGGGACCCGAGCAGTACTTC
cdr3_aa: CASSLELAGPEQYF

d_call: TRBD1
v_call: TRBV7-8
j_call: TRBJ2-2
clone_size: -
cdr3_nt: TGTGCCAGCAGCAAACAGGGGGCGGGGACCGGGGAGCTGTTTTTT
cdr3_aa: CASSKQGAGTGELFF

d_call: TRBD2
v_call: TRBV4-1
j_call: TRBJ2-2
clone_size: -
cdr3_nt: TGCGCCAGCAGCCAAGTATACAGCGGGGGCTCCACCGGGGAGCTGTTTTTT
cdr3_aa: CASSQVYSGGSTGELFF

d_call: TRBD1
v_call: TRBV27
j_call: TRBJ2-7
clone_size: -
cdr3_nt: TGTGCCAGCGGACAGGGGGCTTATAGCTACGAGCAGTACTTC
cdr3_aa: CASGQGAYSYEQYF

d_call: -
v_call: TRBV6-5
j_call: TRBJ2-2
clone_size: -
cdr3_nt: TGTGCCAGCATTCCGTCTACCGGGGAGCTGTTTTTT
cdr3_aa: CASIPSTGELFF

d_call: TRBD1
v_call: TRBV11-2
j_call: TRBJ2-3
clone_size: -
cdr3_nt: TGTGCCAGCAGCTGGTCAGGGGGAAGCACAGATACGCAGTATTTT
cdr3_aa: CASSWSGGSTDTQYF

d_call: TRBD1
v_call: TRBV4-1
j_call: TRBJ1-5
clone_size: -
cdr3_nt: TGCGCCAGCAGCCAAGAACAGGGGATGGGCAATCAGCCCCAGCATTTT
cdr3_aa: CASSQEQGMGNQPQHF

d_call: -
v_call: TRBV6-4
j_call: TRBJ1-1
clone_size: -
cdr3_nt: TGTGCCAGCAGTGAGGGCGCGCACACTGAAGCTTTCTTT
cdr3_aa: CASSEGAHTEAFF

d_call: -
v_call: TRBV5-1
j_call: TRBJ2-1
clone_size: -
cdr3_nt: TGCGCCAGCAGCTTGGCGGGGCAGGGAGGCAACAATGAGCAGTTCTTC
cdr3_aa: CASSLAGQGGNNEQFF

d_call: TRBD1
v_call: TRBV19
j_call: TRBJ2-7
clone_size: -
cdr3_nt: TGTGCCAGTAGTGCGACAGGGGGAAACGAGCAGTACTTC
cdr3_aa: CASSATGGNEQYF

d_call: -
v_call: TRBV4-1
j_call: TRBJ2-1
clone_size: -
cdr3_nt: TGCGCCAGCAGCCAAAAAGGGGGAGACACAATCAATGAGCAGTTCTTC
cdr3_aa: CASSQKGGDTINEQFF

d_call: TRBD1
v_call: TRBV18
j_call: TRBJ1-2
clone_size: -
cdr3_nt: TGTGCCAGCTCACCAAGAACAGGGGCATATGGCTACACCTTC
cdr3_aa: CASSPRTGAYGYTF

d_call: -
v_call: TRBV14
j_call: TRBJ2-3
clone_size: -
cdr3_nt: TGTGCCAGCAATGTGAGGGGCACAGATACGCAGTATTTT
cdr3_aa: CASNVRGTDTQYF

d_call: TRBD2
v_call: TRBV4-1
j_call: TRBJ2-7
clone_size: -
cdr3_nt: TGCGCCAGCAGCTGGACTAGCGGGACGTACGAGCAGTACTTC
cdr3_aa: CASSWTSGTYEQYF